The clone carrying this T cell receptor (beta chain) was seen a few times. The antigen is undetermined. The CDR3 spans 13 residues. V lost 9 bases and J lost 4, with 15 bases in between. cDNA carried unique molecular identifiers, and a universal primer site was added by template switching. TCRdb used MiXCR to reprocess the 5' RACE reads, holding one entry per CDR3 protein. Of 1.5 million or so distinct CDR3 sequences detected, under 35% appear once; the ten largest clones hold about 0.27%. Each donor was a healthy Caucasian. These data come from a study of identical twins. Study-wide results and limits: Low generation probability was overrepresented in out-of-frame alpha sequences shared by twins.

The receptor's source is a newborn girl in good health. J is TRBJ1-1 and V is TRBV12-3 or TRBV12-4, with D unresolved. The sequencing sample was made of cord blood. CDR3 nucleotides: TGTGCCAGTGGAAGGCGCAGGCTCACTGAAGCTTTCTTT. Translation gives CASGRRRLTEAFF.